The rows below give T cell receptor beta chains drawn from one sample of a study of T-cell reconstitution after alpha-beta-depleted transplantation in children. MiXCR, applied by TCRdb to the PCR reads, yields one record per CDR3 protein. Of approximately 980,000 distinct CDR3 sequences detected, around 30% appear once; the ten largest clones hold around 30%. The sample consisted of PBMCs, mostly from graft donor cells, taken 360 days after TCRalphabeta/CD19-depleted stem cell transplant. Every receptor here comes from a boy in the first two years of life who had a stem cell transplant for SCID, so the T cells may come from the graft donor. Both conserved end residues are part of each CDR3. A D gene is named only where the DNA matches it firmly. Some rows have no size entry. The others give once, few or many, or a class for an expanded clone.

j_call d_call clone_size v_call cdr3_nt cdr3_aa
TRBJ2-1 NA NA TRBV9 TGTGCCAGCAGCGTAGGCGGACCAACGGGATACAATGAGCAGTTCTTC CASSVGGPTGYNEQFF
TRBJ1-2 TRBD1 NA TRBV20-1 TGCAGTGCTAGAGGGGGACAGGGGATCTATGGCTACACCTTC CSARGGQGIYGYTF
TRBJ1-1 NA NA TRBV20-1 TGCAGTGCCATAAGGGACGTTAACATGAACACTGAAGCTTTCTTT CSAIRDVNMNTEAFF
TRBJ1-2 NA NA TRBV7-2 TGTGCCATCAGGGGCATGGGAGGCTACACCTTC CAIRGMGGYTF
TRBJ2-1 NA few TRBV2 TGTGCCAGCAGTGTGGGGGCAAGTGGTTTGGGCCATGAGCAGTTCTTC CASSVGASGLGHEQFF
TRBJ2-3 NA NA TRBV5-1 TGCGCCAGCAAGGTTGGTCCCGGAGATACGCAGTATTTT CASKVGPGDTQYF
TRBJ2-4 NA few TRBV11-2 TGTGCCAGCAGCTCGATCCAGGGGGCCAAAAACATTCAGTACTTC CASSSIQGAKNIQYF
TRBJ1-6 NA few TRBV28 TGTGCCAGCAGTACACCTTCACCCCTCCACTTT CASSTPSPLHF
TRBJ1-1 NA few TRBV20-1 TGCAGTGCTAGAGAAGGAGGGGGCACTGAAGCTTTCTTT CSAREGGGTEAFF
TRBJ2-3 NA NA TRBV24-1 TGTGCCACCAGTGATTTCCCGTCGGGCACAGATACGCAGTATTTT CATSDFPSGTDTQYF
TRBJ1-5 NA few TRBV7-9 TGTGCCAGCAGCCCCGGACGCGGTGACCATCAGCCCCAGCATTTT CASSPGRGDHQPQHF
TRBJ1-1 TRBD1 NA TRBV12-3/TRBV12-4 TGTGCCAGCAGTTTCTCCGGGACAGCCGAAGCTTTCTTT CASSFSGTAEAFF
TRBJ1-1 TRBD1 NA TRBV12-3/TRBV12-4 TGTGCCAGCAGTCCACGAGGGGGCGTGAACACTGAAGCTTTCTTT CASSPRGGVNTEAFF
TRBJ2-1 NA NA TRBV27 TGTGCCAGCAGCCCTGTCCGGGGCTCCTACAATGAGCAGTTCTTC CASSPVRGSYNEQFF
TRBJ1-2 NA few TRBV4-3 TGCGCCAGCAGCCGGGGAAACGGCTATGGCTACACCTTC CASSRGNGYGYTF
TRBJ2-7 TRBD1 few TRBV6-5 TGTGCCAGCAGTTACTCACCCGGGACAGGGGAAGACGAGCAGTACTTC CASSYSPGTGEDEQYF
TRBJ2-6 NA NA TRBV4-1 TGCGCCAGCAGCCCGTCGAGGGCTCGGGGGGCCAACGTCCTGACTTTC CASSPSRARGANVLTF
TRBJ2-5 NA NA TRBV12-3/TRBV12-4 TGTGCCAGCAGTTTCGCCAGCCCAGCGGAGACCCAGTACTTC CASSFASPAETQYF